This T cell receptor (beta chain) was sequenced during a study of radiation and T cells in renal cell carcinoma. Study summary: Nephrectomy followed 15 Gy stereotactic body radiation by 4 weeks. Study results and limitations: From baseline, blood top tumor clonotypes peaked at 2 weeks post-radiation.

Documented time point: baseline pretreatment blood. The sample's treatment: 15 Gy SBRT to primary tumor, nephrectomy 4 weeks later. Assay used: immunoSEQ multiplex PCR; TCRdb lists only in-frame clones, some missing. The table records about 91,000 clones, 82% of them present only once. There are 16 residues in the CDR3. The germline gives CDR1 MGHRA, CDR2 YSYEKL. Deletions cut 3 bases from V and 7 bases from J, with 22 bases between. Turning to this clone: The antigen is undetermined.

The receptor was isolated from a man in his 60s with renal cell carcinoma. This rearrangement joins TRBV4-1 to TRBJ2-7; possibly TRBD1 or TRBD2 for D (5 bases each). The specimen comprised blood, sampled from a patient whose treatment included radiotherapy and nephrectomy. The CDR3 nucleotides read TGCGCCAGCAGCCACCGAACCGGGGACGGCCTCGGGGAGCAGTACTTC. Translated, it gives CASSHRTGDGLGEQYF.